Sequencing of this TCR beta chain was carried out in a study of STAT5B mutations in CD4+ large granular lymphocyte leukemia. This CDR3 comprises 15 residues. Per the germline V gene, CDR1 is SEHNR and CDR2 is FQNEAQ (reference sequence). Trimming stripped 2 bases from V and 1 base from J, with 11 bases between. Libraries were prepared by immunoSEQ multiplex PCR; TCRdb keeps only in-frame clonotypes and omits some of them. The repertoire holds 30,000 or so clones, around 80% seen once, with 2% to 2.5% in the top ten. The V call is TRBV7-9, the J call TRBJ2-5; D is undetermined. What was sequenced was CD4+ T cells from blood buffy coats. The TCR originated in a human donor in good health. The CDR3 region is CASSLIAPTQETQYF. The CDR3 DNA is TGTGCCAGCAGCTTAATTGCCCCGACCCAAGAGACCCAGTACTTC. Using reference TRBV7-9 and TRBJ2-5 for the parts outside the CDR3, the full variable domain is DTGVSQNPRHKITKRGQNVTFRCDPISEHNRLYWYRQTLGQGPEFLTYFQNEAQLEKSRLLSDRFSAERPKGSFSTLEIQRTEQGDSAMYLCASSLIAPTQETQYFGPGTRLLVL.